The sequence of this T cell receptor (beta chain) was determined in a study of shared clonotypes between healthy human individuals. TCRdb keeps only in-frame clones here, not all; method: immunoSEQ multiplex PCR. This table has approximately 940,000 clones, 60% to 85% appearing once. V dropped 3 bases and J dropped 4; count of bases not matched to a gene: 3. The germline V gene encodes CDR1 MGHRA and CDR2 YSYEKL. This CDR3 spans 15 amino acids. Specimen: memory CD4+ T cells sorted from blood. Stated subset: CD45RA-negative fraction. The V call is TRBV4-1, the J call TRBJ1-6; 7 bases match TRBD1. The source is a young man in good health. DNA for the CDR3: TGCGCCAGCAGCCAGAAACAGGGGTATAATTCACCCCTCCACTTT. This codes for CASSQKQGYNSPLHF.